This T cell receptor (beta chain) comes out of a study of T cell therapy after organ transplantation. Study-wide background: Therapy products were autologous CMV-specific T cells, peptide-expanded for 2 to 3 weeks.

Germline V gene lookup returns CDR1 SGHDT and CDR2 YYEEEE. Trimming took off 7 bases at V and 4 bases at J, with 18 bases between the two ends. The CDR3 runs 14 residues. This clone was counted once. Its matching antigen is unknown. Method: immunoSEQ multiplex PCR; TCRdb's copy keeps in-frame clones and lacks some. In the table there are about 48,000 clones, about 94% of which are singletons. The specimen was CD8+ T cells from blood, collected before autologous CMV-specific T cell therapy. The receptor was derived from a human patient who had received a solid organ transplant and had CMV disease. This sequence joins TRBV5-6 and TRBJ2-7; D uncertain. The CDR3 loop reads CASFNPRYVYEQYF. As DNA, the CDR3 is TGTGCCAGCTTTAACCCACGCTACGTGTACGAGCAGTACTTC.